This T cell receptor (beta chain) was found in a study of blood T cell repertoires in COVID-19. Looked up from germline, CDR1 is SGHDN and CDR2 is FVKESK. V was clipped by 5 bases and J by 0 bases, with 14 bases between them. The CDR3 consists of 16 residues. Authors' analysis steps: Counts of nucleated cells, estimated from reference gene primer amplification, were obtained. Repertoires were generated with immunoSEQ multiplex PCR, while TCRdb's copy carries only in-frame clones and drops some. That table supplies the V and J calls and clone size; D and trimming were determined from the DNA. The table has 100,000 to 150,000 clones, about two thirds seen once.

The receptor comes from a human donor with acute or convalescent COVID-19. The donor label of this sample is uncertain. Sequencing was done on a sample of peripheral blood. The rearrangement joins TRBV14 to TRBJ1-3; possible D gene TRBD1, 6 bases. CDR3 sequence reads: CASSGLGAFSGNTIYF. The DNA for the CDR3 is TGTGCCAGCAGCGGCTTGGGGGCATTCTCTGGAAACACCATATATTTT.